Presented here are 32 T cell receptor beta chains from one specimen sequenced in a study of circulating and synovial CD4+ cells in juvenile arthritis. The assay was immunoSEQ multiplex PCR, and TCRdb's table has in-frame clones only and misses some. Here the sample spans fewer than 35,000 clones, 93% being singletons. Source material: CD4+ T cells from blood. These receptors all come from a human donor with juvenile idiopathic arthritis.

This chain joins TRBV2 and TRBJ2-7, with D possibly matching TRBD2 (5 bases). Trimming stripped 6 bases from V and 8 bases from J, with 17 bases between. CDR3 length equals 13 residues. The germline CDR1 and CDR2 sequences are SNHLY and FYNNEI. CDR3 nucleotides: TGTGCCAGCAGCGAGGACTGGGGTTCGAAGCAGTACTTC. Its translation is CASSEDWGSKQYF. Full variable domain (outside the CDR3, taken from reference TRBV2 and TRBJ2-7): EPEVTQTPSHQVTQMGQEVILRCVPISNHLYFYWYRQILGQKVEFLVSFYNNEISEKSEIFDDQFSVERPDGSNFTLKIRSTKLEDSAMYFCASSEDWGSKQYFGPGTRLTVT.

A word on this clone: A read error may produce the germline difference seen at one junction end. The V gene is TRBV19, the J gene TRBJ1-1; D is perhaps TRBD1 (6 bases). This CDR3 has 16 residues. CDR1 and CDR2 (germline): LNHDA, SQIVND (reference sequence). CDR3 sequence (DNA): TGTACCAGTATGGTGACCCAGGGGACCATGAACACTGAAGCTTTCTTT. It encodes CTSMVTQGTMNTEAFF.

Details on this clone: Other nucleotide sequences in the sample specify the same CDR3. The chain carries TRBV18 and TRBJ1-2; D gene unclear. V was pared by 3 bases and J by 5 bases, with 10 bases between. Germline CDR1 and CDR2: KGHSH and LQKENI. The CDR3 totals 13 residues. CDR3 coding DNA: TGTGCCAGCTCACCTGACAAGAATTATGGCTACACCTTC. This encodes CASSPDKNYGYTF.

The genes are TRBV30 and TRBJ2-3, with 8 bases that match TRBD2. Germline V gene sequence: CDR1 GTSNPN, CDR2 SVGIG (reference sequence). This CDR3 contains 13 residues. V gave up 2 bases and J gave up 5 bases; unmatched junction bases: 3. The CDR3 protein is CAWSRLAGDTQYF. The CDR3 bases are TGTGCCTGGAGTAGGCTAGCGGGAGATACGCAGTATTTT.

The chain has TRBV4-1 and TRBJ2-7; TRBD2 is a possible D gene (5 bases). Germline lookup yields CDR1 MGHRA and CDR2 YSYEKL. V dropped 0 bases and J dropped 6 bases, with 9 bases sitting between them. The CDR3 spans 13 residues. CDR3 bases: TGCGCCAGCAGCCAAGATAGAGGGTTCGAGCAGTACTTC. Translated: CASSQDRGFEQYF.

This chain uses TRBV5-1 with TRBJ2-2; 14 bases fit TRBD2. The J segment lost 5 bases and the V segment lost 3 bases, leaving 3 bases of the junction unmatched. CDR3 length: 16 amino acids. Per the germline V gene, CDR1 is SGHRS and CDR2 is YFSETQ. The DNA for the CDR3 is TGCGCCAGCAGCTCGGGACTAGCGGGAGTTACCGGGGAGCTGTTTTTT. It is translated as CASSSGLAGVTGELFF.

The chain employs TRBV28 and TRBJ2-2, with 7 bases matching TRBD2. V trimming: 3 bases; J trimming: 1 base; junction bases outside the gene matches: 11. The germline gives CDR1 MDHEN, CDR2 SYDVKM. The CDR3 runs to 18 residues. CDR3 sequence (DNA): TGTGCCAGCAGTTTCCCCGGGCGGGAGTCTTTGAACACCGGGGAGCTGTTTTTT. Protein product: CASSFPGRESLNTGELFF.

The chain combines TRBV6-5 with TRBJ2-6; 7 bases are shared with TRBD1. The germline gives CDR1 MNHEY, CDR2 SVGAGI. The CDR3 sequence is 15 residues long. The V and J ends lost 5 bases and 2 bases, in that order; junction bases with no gene match: 3. The CDR3 region has the DNA TGTGCCAGCAGTCGACAGGGCCCTGGGGCCAACGTCCTGACTTTC. It codes for CASSRQGPGANVLTF.

The chain couples TRBV9 to TRBJ2-3; possible D gene TRBD1, 6 bases. The CDR3 is 15 residues long. With 3 bases removed from V and 2 bases from J, the gap between germline ends came to 13 bases. Germline-derived CDR1 and CDR2 are SGDLS and YYNGEE. Here the CDR3 DNA reads TGTGCCAGCAGCGCACAGGGTATTCCCACAGATACGCAGTATTTT. Amino acid sequence: CASSAQGIPTDTQYF. The complete variable domain, with remaining parts taken from reference TRBV9 and TRBJ2-3, reads DSGVTQTPKHLITATGQRVTLRCSPRSGDLSVYWYQQSLDQGLQFLIQYYNGEERAKGNILERFSAQQFPDLHSELNLSSLELGDSALYFCASSAQGIPTDTQYFGPGTRLTVL.

The gene calls are TRBV19 and TRBJ2-6; D remains ambiguous. V lost 4 bases to trimming and J lost 1 base, with 5 bases between them. CDR1 is LNHDA and CDR2 is SQIVND in the germline V gene (reference sequence). The CDR3 runs 14 residues. CDR3 nucleotide sequence: TGTGCCAGTAGTAAGCGATCTGGGGCCAACGTCCTGACTTTC. It specifies CASSKRSGANVLTF.

This chain joins TRBV5-1 and TRBJ1-2, with a tentative D call TRBD1 (6 bases). CDR3 length equals 14 residues. CDR1 SGHRS and CDR2 YFSETQ come from the germline V gene. V lost 1 base, J lost 3 bases, and 10 bases lay in between. The CDR3 DNA follows: TGCGCCAGCAGCTTGTCCGACAGGTACTATGGCTACACCTTC. This encodes CASSLSDRYYGYTF.

The chain carries TRBV28 and TRBJ1-2; TRBD1 agrees at 8 bases. Germline V CDR1 and CDR2: MDHEN, SYDVKM. This CDR3 is built from 14 residues. The junction had 13 bases not matched to a gene; V was cut back by 4 bases and J by 12 bases. The DNA for the CDR3 is TGTGCCAGCAGTTCCCCCGGGACAGGTAAAGAGGACACCTTC. This translates into CASSSPGTGKEDTF.

CDR3 DNA sequence: TGTGCCAGCAGCCCGTACCTATCTACAGGCGCTTACACCTTC. The encoded protein is CASSPYLSTGAYTF. The rearrangement joins TRBV7-3 to TRBJ1-2, with D maybe TRBD1 (5 bases). Germline lookup yields CDR1 SGHTA and CDR2 FQGTGA. Between the trimmed V and J ends, which lost 5 bases and 11 bases, there was a span of 21 bases. CDR3 length: 14 amino acids.

The V call is TRBV6-1, the J call TRBJ2-5, with D uncertain. CDR1 MNHNS and CDR2 SASEGT come from the germline V gene. The CDR3 sequence is 14 residues long. Trimming removed 3 bases at V and 1 base at J, with 9 bases between. The chain's CDR3 is CASSESAVQETQYF. CDR3 sequence (DNA): TGTGCCAGCAGTGAGTCGGCGGTCCAAGAGACCCAGTACTTC.

V usage is TRBV19 and J usage is TRBJ1-1; D uncertain. The ends were cut back, 8 bases at V and 4 bases at J, with 14 bases in the middle. Germline V gives CDR1 LNHDA, CDR2 SQIVND (reference sequence). The CDR3 is made up of 13 amino acids. The CDR3 sequence: CASGLGVGTEAFF. The CDR3 DNA is TGTGCCAGTGGGCTGGGAGTTGGCACTGAAGCTTTCTTT.

This rearrangement joins TRBV18 to TRBJ2-3, with D possibly matching TRBD1 (6 bases). CDR3 length equals 15 residues. Germline CDR1 reads KGHSH; CDR2 reads LQKENI. Trimming cost V 3 bases and J 3 bases, with 13 bases left between them. CDR3 DNA: TGTGCCAGCTCACCGATCCAGGGGCGGACAGATACGCAGTATTTT. Translation: CASSPIQGRTDTQYF.

V is TRBV6-1 and J is TRBJ2-1; TRBD2 agrees at 8 bases. There are 13 residues in the CDR3. Germline V gives CDR1 MNHNS, CDR2 SASEGT. V dropped 4 bases and J dropped 15; count of bases not matched to a gene: 11. Here the CDR3 reads CASSATGSGSSFF. The CDR3 DNA sequence: TGTGCCAGCAGTGCGACAGGAAGCGGGAGTTCGTTCTTC.

This clone has a handful of counts. V gene TRBV4-1 combines with J gene TRBJ1-1; D gene unclear. The V gene's germline CDR1 is MGHRA and CDR2 YSYEKL. V was clipped by 0 bases and J by 5 bases, with 7 bases between them. The CDR3 is 13 amino acids. The CDR3: CASSQEGRTEAFF. Written as DNA, the CDR3 is TGCGCCAGCAGCCAAGAGGGGAGAACTGAAGCTTTCTTT.

This clone was counted a few times. The V and J genes are TRBV19 and TRBJ2-5; 8 nucleotides line up with TRBD1. Unmatched junction bases numbered 2, after V lost 3 bases and J lost 2 bases. The V gene's germline CDR1 is LNHDA and CDR2 SQIVND (reference sequence). The CDR3 loop spans 14 amino acids. The CDR3 DNA sequence: TGTGCCAGTAGTATCGGACAGGGACAAGAGACCCAGTACTTC. This translates into CASSIGQGQETQYF.

This clone came up a few times. CDR3 in DNA: TGTGCCAGCAGCTCGCCGGGGAGCTCTGGAAACACCATATATTTT. Translating gives CASSSPGSSGNTIYF. This chain joins TRBV5-4 and TRBJ1-3; D not resolved. The CDR3 consists of 15 residues. Germline CDR1 reads SGHNT; CDR2 reads YYREEE (reference sequence). V gave up 3 bases and J gave up 0 bases, with 10 bases separating them.

This rearrangement joins TRBV11-3 to TRBJ1-2; TRBD1 matches at 8 bases. The CDR3 loop spans 13 amino acids. The J segment lost 8 bases and the V segment lost 4 bases, leaving 6 bases of the junction unmatched. Germline CDR1 is SGHNT and CDR2 is YENEEA. The CDR3 DNA follows: TGTGCCAGCAGCTCCCGGACAGGGAACGGCTACACCTTC. Its translation is CASSSRTGNGYTF.

This clone was seen only a few times. The chain has TRBV27 and TRBJ2-1; no clear D. The ends were cut back, 2 bases at V and 2 bases at J, with 10 bases in the middle. This CDR3 region has 15 residues. Germline V CDR1 and CDR2: MNHEY, SMNVEV (reference sequence). This CDR3 is CASSLSSPTYNEQFF. DNA for the CDR3: TGTGCCAGCAGTTTAAGCTCGCCAACCTACAATGAGCAGTTCTTC.

The chain joins TRBV7-2 to TRBJ1-5, with D uncertain. This CDR3 is 13 amino acids long. The germline CDR1 and CDR2 sequences are SGHTA and FQGNSA. Between the trimmed V and J ends, which lost 5 bases and 6 bases, there was a span of 11 bases. The CDR3 reads CASSRDVRQPQHF. As DNA, the CDR3 is TGTGCCAGCAGCCGGGATGTCCGTCAGCCCCAGCATTTT.

CDR3 loop: CASSLGPSGRGVNEQFF. In nucleotides, the CDR3 is TGTGCCAGCAGCTTAGGTCCTAGCGGAAGAGGGGTGAATGAGCAGTTCTTC. The chain has TRBV11-3 and TRBJ2-1; 7 bases match TRBD2. The J segment lost 7 bases and the V segment lost 1 base, leaving 13 bases of the junction unmatched. CDR1 is SGHNT and CDR2 is YENEEA in the germline V gene. CDR3 length: 17 amino acids.

The rearrangement uses TRBV30 and TRBJ2-7; 11 bases are shared with TRBD2. V shed 3 bases, J shed 3 bases, and the junction held 7 bases outside the gene matches. The CDR3 is 15 amino acids. CDR1 and CDR2 from the germline V gene are GTSNPN and SVGIG (reference sequence). The CDR3 sequence is CAWSTPGTSGYEQYF. The CDR3, as DNA: TGTGCCTGGAGCACCCCCGGGACTAGCGGCTACGAGCAGTACTTC.

The J gene is TRBJ2-7, the V gene TRBV6-6; D call uncertain. V dropped 2 bases and J dropped 0 bases, with 11 bases sitting between them. The CDR3 contains 15 residues. The germline CDR1 and CDR2 sequences are MNHNY and SVGAGI (reference sequence). The CDR3 DNA follows: TGTGCCAGCAGTTACGGGCTACCCCCCTCCTACGAGCAGTACTTC. Translation: CASSYGLPPSYEQYF.

This rearrangement joins TRBV2 to TRBJ2-2, with 8 nucleotides matching TRBD1. Trimming at V came to 6 bases and at J to 6 bases, leaving 3 bases not matched to a gene. CDR1 SNHLY and CDR2 FYNNEI come from the germline V gene. This CDR3 contains 13 residues. CDR3 DNA: TGTGCCAGCAGGGTGACAGGGGCCGGGGAGCTGTTTTTT. Its translation is CASRVTGAGELFF.

This clone was observed a single time. The genes are TRBV4-2 and TRBJ2-3; 8 positions match TRBD2. J lost 0 bases, V lost 0 bases, and 2 bases had no gene match. The CDR3 is 16 amino acids. Germline CDR1 reads LGHNA; CDR2 reads YNFKEQ. The CDR3 nucleotides are TGTGCCAGCAGCCAAGAGCCTAGCGGGAGCACAGATACGCAGTATTTT. Translation: CASSQEPSGSTDTQYF.

The chain employs TRBV10-3 and TRBJ1-2, with D maybe TRBD1 (5 bases). Per the germline V gene, CDR1 is ENHRY and CDR2 is SYGVKD. This CDR3 spans 14 amino acids. Trimming removed 0 bases at V and 4 bases at J, with 9 bases between. Here the CDR3 reads CAISESKDTYGYTF. In nucleotides, the CDR3 is TGTGCCATCAGTGAGTCGAAGGACACCTATGGCTACACCTTC.

The gene calls are TRBV28 and TRBJ2-3; 7 nucleotides match TRBD2. CDR3 length equals 15 residues. The germline CDR1 and CDR2 sequences are MDHEN and SYDVKM. The trim removed 0 bases at V and 3 bases at J, leaving 3 bases unmatched. The CDR3, as DNA: TGTGCCAGCAGTTTATGGGGGCGGGAGACAGATACGCAGTATTTT. This sequence encodes CASSLWGRETDTQYF.

The rearrangement joins TRBV25-1 to TRBJ1-5, with 9 bases identical to TRBD1. Trimming removed 4 bases from V and 7 bases from J; junction bases left unmatched: 5. This CDR3 region has 14 residues. CDR1 and CDR2 (germline): MGHDK, SYGVNS. In DNA form, the CDR3 reads TGTGCCAGCAGTGGTACAGGGGGCGGCCAGCCCCAGCATTTT. Translated, it gives CASSGTGGGQPQHF.

The V and J genes are TRBV9 and TRBJ2-1; 11 bases agree with TRBD2. V dropped 4 bases and J dropped 7; count of bases not matched to a gene: 13. CDR3 length: 17 residues. Germline loops: CDR1 SGDLS, CDR2 YYNGEE. The CDR3 DNA follows: TGTGCCAGCAGCTTAGAGACTAGCGGGAAAGGATTGAATGAGCAGTTCTTC. It is translated as CASSLETSGKGLNEQFF.